The entry below gives a single T cell receptor beta chain sequence along with its context. Its antigen remains unidentified. The V end was cut by 5 bases, the J end by 2 bases, with 10 bases between. This CDR3 has 14 residues. CDR1 is MNHEY, CDR2 SVGAGI, per germline. This specimen comes from a study of T cell repertoires in ileal Crohn's disease. The wider study: Patients had a median approximately 7.3-year disease duration, and less than 45% were active smokers.

Notes on the study in general: Active smokers at surgery had more clonal expansions than non-smokers. Compared with CD4 T cells, sorted CD8 cells carried more expanded clones. Every patient over 26.8% clonality showed endoscopic recurrence.

TCRdb's copy holds only in-frame clones and misses some; the assay was immunoSEQ multiplex PCR. The sample holds approximately 27,000 clones, 80% seen once. V and J are TRBV6-5 and TRBJ1-3; D is possibly TRBD1 (5 bases). The sequencing input was ileal tissue. This TCR was recovered from an adult with Crohn's disease. As DNA, the CDR3 is TGTGCCAGCAGTCCCAGGGTGACTGGAAACACCATATATTTT. It translates to CASSPRVTGNTIYF.